Listed here are 15 T cell receptor beta chains from one sample, sequenced in a study of cytomegalovirus exposure and HLA in healthy donors. Assay: immunoSEQ multiplex PCR; the TCRdb copy retains only in-frame clones and omits some. The table has 120,000 or so clones, around 90% seen once. The sample comprised PBMCs. The receptors derive from a woman between 18 and 29 years old in good health and CMV-seronegative.

The genes are TRBV6-4 and TRBJ2-3, with 9 bases fitting TRBD2. The CDR3 has 17 amino acids. Trimming took 5 bases from V and 1 from J; bases not matched to a gene: 10. Germline V gene sequence: CDR1 MRHNA, CDR2 SNTAGT. Here the CDR3 reads CASSTFATSGGTDTQYF. The DNA of the CDR3 is TGTGCCAGCAGTACTTTTGCGACTAGCGGAGGCACAGATACGCAGTATTTT.

The rearrangement joins TRBV5-1 to TRBJ1-2; TRBD1 matches 7 bases. Germline V CDR1 and CDR2: SGHRS, YFSETQ. The J segment lost 5 bases and the V segment lost 5 bases, leaving 9 bases of the junction unmatched. The CDR3 consists of 14 residues. CDR3 DNA sequence: TGCGCCAGCAGGATTGACAGGGAGGTTTATGGCTACACCTTC. Its protein product is CASRIDREVYGYTF.

This clone has a single count. The chain is built from TRBV13 and TRBJ1-3, with D possibly being TRBD1 (6 bases). The CDR3 length is 14 residues. Germline CDR1 and CDR2: PRHDT and FYEKMQ (reference sequence). V gave up 3 bases and J gave up 1 base, with 7 bases separating them. The CDR3 nucleotides read TGTGCCAGCAGCTTCCAGGGGTCTGGAAACACCATATATTTT. This translates into CASSFQGSGNTIYF.

The J gene is TRBJ1-4, the V gene TRBV30; TRBD1 might be the D (5 bases). V lost 0 bases, J lost 1 base, and 6 bases lay in between. The CDR3 runs to 14 residues. The germline V gene encodes CDR1 GTSNPN and CDR2 SVGIG (reference sequence). The CDR3 reads CAWSVGVTNEKLFF. The CDR3, as DNA: TGTGCCTGGAGTGTAGGGGTAACTAATGAAAAACTGTTTTTT.

The chain uses TRBV7-9 and TRBJ2-7; the match to TRBD2 covers 7 bases. The junction had 6 bases not matched to a gene; V was cut back by 8 bases and J by 2 bases. Germline CDR1 and CDR2: SEHNR and FQNEAQ (reference sequence). The CDR3 is 13 residues long. The chain's CDR3 is CASQPSGTYEQYF. CDR3 nucleotide sequence: TGTGCCAGCCAGCCTAGCGGTACCTACGAGCAGTACTTC. Variable domain in full (rest from reference TRBV7-9 and TRBJ2-7): DTGVSQNPRHKITKRGQNVTFRCDPISEHNRLYWYRQTLGQGPEFLTYFQNEAQLEKSRLLSDRFSAERPKGSFSTLEIQRTEQGDSAMYLCASQPSGTYEQYFGPGTRLTVT.

The gene calls are TRBV28 and TRBJ1-3; no definite D call. The CDR3 runs to 16 residues. V lost 1 base and J 0 bases, leaving 10 bases between the germline ends. The V gene's germline CDR1 is MDHEN and CDR2 SYDVKM. The CDR3 loop is CASSLYPGLSGNTIYF. The CDR3 bases are TGTGCCAGCAGTTTATATCCAGGCCTCTCTGGAAACACCATATATTTT. The whole variable domain, filled in from reference TRBV28 and TRBJ1-3, reads DVKVTQSSRYLVKRTGEKVFLECVQDMDHENMFWYRQDPGLGLRLIYFSYDVKMKEKGDIPEGYSVSREKKERFSLILESASTNQTSMYLCASSLYPGLSGNTIYFGEGSWLTVV.

The J gene is TRBJ2-7, the V gene TRBV5-1; D ambiguous. V was cut by 0 bases and J by 0 bases, with 7 bases left in between. This CDR3 contains 14 residues. Germline-derived CDR1 and CDR2 are SGHRS and YFSETQ. CDR3 amino acids: CASSLAVSSYEQYF. The CDR3 DNA is TGCGCCAGCAGCTTGGCCGTCAGCTCCTACGAGCAGTACTTC.

The chain recombines TRBV27 with TRBJ1-5; D is undetermined. Germline assignment: CDR1 MNHEY and CDR2 SMNVEV (reference sequence). Trimming shortened V by 6 bases and J by 3 bases, and 12 bases separated the two germline ends. The CDR3 contains 14 residues. DNA for the CDR3: TGTGCCAGCAGACTTTTATCGGTCAATCAGCCCCAGCATTTT. This encodes CASRLLSVNQPQHF.

This rearrangement joins TRBV7-6 to TRBJ2-7; D possibly corresponds to TRBD2 (6 bases). V was trimmed by 2 bases and J by 3 bases, leaving 14 bases between them. The CDR3 has 15 residues. Per germline, CDR1 SGHVS and CDR2 FNYEAQ. CDR3 amino acids: CASSLTWDSSYEQYF. The CDR3 coding sequence is TGTGCCAGCAGCTTAACTTGGGACTCTAGCTACGAGCAGTACTTC.

This chain links TRBV30 with TRBJ2-3, with TRBD2 as a possible D gene (5 bases). The germline V gene encodes CDR1 GTSNPN and CDR2 SVGIG (reference sequence). Trimming removed 0 bases from V and 6 bases from J, with 16 bases in between. The CDR3 runs to 15 residues. Here the CDR3 DNA reads TGTGCCTGGAGTGTAAGAGCGGCGGTTTGGGATACGCAGTATTTT. Encoded protein: CAWSVRAAVWDTQYF.

CDR3 sequence (DNA): TGCGCCAGCAGCGTGTCTACTAGCGGGAACACCGGGGAGCTGTTTTTT. Translated: CASSVSTSGNTGELFF. The rearrangement uses TRBV5-1 and TRBJ2-2, with 8 bases aligning to TRBD2. Trimming cost V 4 bases and J 1 base; bases outside gene matches: 6. The CDR3 is 16 amino acids. Germline-derived CDR1 and CDR2 are SGHRS and YFSETQ.

The chain links TRBV5-3 to TRBJ2-2; D remains ambiguous. TRBV5-3 is an ORF, with its function uncertain. V shed 7 bases and J shed 6 bases, with 13 bases lying between them. The CDR3 is 13 residues long. Here the CDR3 DNA reads TGTGCCAGAGTCCGTCACGGGTCCGGGGAGCTGTTTTTT. Translated: CARVRHGSGELFF.

The J gene is TRBJ2-5, the V gene TRBV10-3; a possible D gene is TRBD1 (6 bases). Germline assignment: CDR1 ENHRY and CDR2 SYGVKD. The CDR3 runs 16 residues. V was clipped by 3 bases and J by 1 base, with 15 bases between them. CDR3 in amino acids: CAISDLDRNLQETQYF. The CDR3 nucleotides read TGTGCCATCAGTGACCTAGACAGGAACCTCCAAGAGACCCAGTACTTC.

The chain uses TRBV19 and TRBJ1-3, with unresolved D. The CDR3 covers 15 residues. The germline V and J ends were trimmed by 1 base and 3 bases, with 10 bases remaining between them. The germline gives CDR1 LNHDA, CDR2 SQIVND (reference sequence). The CDR3 sequence is CASSIGEGYGNTIYF. DNA for the CDR3: TGTGCCAGTAGTATAGGAGAGGGTTATGGAAACACCATATATTTT.

This clone was observed a handful of times. This chain links TRBV2 with TRBJ2-2; TRBD1 might be the D (6 bases). From germline, CDR1 is SNHLY and CDR2 FYNNEI. This CDR3 has 14 residues. V was clipped by 4 bases and J by 4 bases, with 10 bases between them. CDR3 DNA: TGTGCCAGCAGTGCAGGGGAGCTCACCGGGGAGCTGTTTTTT. This codes for CASSAGELTGELFF.